The sequence of this T cell receptor beta chain was determined in a study of monozygotic twins with cystic fibrosis. Study results and caveats: Nucleotide-identical clonotype sharing was significantly higher within monozygotic CF twin pairs than between unrelated CF individuals. Co-twins had the most similar V usage for 13 of 16 pairs, J for 8.

Turning to this clone: Antigen specificity is unknown.

Using immunoSEQ multiplex PCR, the repertoire was profiled, and TCRdb retains in-frame clones only, with some absent. The sample has about 23,000 clones, around 98% seen once; the top ten hold about 0.15%. The germline V and J ends were trimmed by 0 bases and 6 bases, with 10 bases remaining between them. Germline V gene sequence: CDR1 SGHTS, CDR2 YDEGEE. This CDR3 comprises 13 residues. The receptor was derived from a girl aged 5 to 17 with cystic fibrosis. Specimen: blood. The chain recombines TRBV5-8 with TRBJ2-7, with D possibly called TRBD1 or TRBD2 (6 bases each). This CDR3 is CASSLGRGLEQYV. The CDR3 region has the DNA TGTGCCAGCAGCTTGGGTCGGGGGCTCGAGCAGTACGTC.